The rows below give T cell receptor beta chains drawn from one sample of a study of cytomegalovirus exposure and HLA in healthy donors. Using immunoSEQ multiplex PCR, the repertoire was profiled, and TCRdb retains in-frame clones only, with some absent. Among 150,000 to 180,000 clones, approximately 75% were seen once, and the ten largest hold less than 3.5%. The sequenced sample was PBMCs. The receptors originated from a man between 18 and 35 years old in good health and CMV-seronegative. Both conserved end residues are part of each CDR3. The D gene is left open where the match is weak. The size of a clone is reported for some rows only, either as once, few or many, or as a class for expanded clones.

TRBJ2-1,-,TRBV11-3,TRBD2,CASSLDLAGYNEQFF,TGTGCCAGCAGCTTAGATCTAGCGGGGTACAATGAGCAGTTCTTC
TRBJ1-1,-,TRBV4-3,-,CASRATWGGRGNTEAFF,TGCGCCAGCCGTGCGACATGGGGGGGGAGGGGGAACACTGAAGCTTTCTTT
TRBJ2-1,-,TRBV29-1,-,CSVGGQTGYNEQFF,TGCAGCGTTGGGGGGCAGACTGGCTACAATGAGCAGTTCTTC
TRBJ2-3,-,TRBV6-6,TRBD2,CASSYGLGGGTDTQYF,TGTGCCAGCAGTTACGGACTTGGCGGGGGAACAGATACGCAGTATTTT
TRBJ1-2,-,TRBV19,-,CASRPPSGGPYGYTF,TGTGCCAGTAGACCCCCGAGCGGGGGTCCCTATGGCTACACCTTC
TRBJ2-1,few,TRBV7-2,TRBD1,CASSLDGTGGYNEQFF,TGTGCCAGCAGCTTAGACGGGACAGGGGGATACAATGAGCAGTTCTTC
TRBJ1-2,-,TRBV19,TRBD1,CASSPLTGGVLGYTF,TGTGCCAGTAGTCCACTTACAGGGGGAGTGTTGGGCTACACCTTC
TRBJ1-6,-,TRBV5-1,-,CASSLEATGNSPLHF,TGCGCCAGCAGCTTGGAGGCGACGGGAAATTCACCCCTCCACTTT
TRBJ1-1,few,TRBV6-6,TRBD1,CATRRTGTNTEAFF,TGTGCCACCCGACGGACAGGGACTAACACTGAAGCTTTCTTT
TRBJ2-3,-,TRBV1,-,CTSSQERRGGAMYTQYF,TGCACCAGCAGCCAAGAGAGACGCGGGGGGGCTATGTATACGCAGTATTTT
TRBJ1-2,-,TRBV6-5,-,CASSYSIYSNYGYTF,TGTGCCAGCAGTTACTCGATCTACAGTAACTATGGCTACACCTTC
TRBJ1-5,-,TRBV12-5,TRBD1,CARRTEGIGGRSQPQHF,TGTGCTAGGAGGACCGAGGGGATAGGGGGCAGGAGTCAGCCCCAGCATTTT
TRBJ1-1,-,TRBV18,TRBD1,CASSRDRAVSNTEAFF,TGTGCCAGCTCCCGCGACAGGGCCGTTTCGAACACTGAAGCTTTCTTT
TRBJ1-4,-,TRBV29-1,-,CSAYPGGGDEKLFF,TGCAGTGCCTATCCGGGGGGCGGGGATGAAAAACTGTTTTTT
TRBJ1-1,-,TRBV27,-,CASSSLRTANTEAFF,TGTGCCAGCAGTTCCCTAAGGACAGCGAACACTGAAGCTTTCTTT
TRBJ1-2,-,TRBV5-1,TRBD1,CASSFGQVDYGYTF,TGCGCCAGCAGCTTCGGACAGGTCGACTATGGCTACACCTTC
TRBJ1-6,-,TRBV27,TRBD1,CASSSPTQGAESPLHF,TGTGCCAGCAGTTCCCCAACACAGGGGGCGGAATCACCCCTCCACTTT
TRBJ2-2,few,TRBV7-2,TRBD1,CASSLVAIWQGDTGELFF,TGTGCCAGCAGCTTAGTCGCTATTTGGCAGGGGGACACCGGGGAGCTGTTTTTT
TRBJ1-5,once,TRBV2,-,CASGQFPGIGNQPQHF,TGTGCCAGCGGGCAATTTCCCGGGATAGGCAATCAGCCCCAGCATTTT
TRBJ2-7,-,TRBV7-9,-,CASSSQAHEQYF,TGTGCCAGCAGCTCCCAGGCCCACGAGCAGTACTTC
TRBJ1-5,-,TRBV19,TRBD1,CASSIGPPGTGGNQPQHF,TGTGCCAGTAGTATAGGTCCCCCCGGGACAGGGGGGAATCAGCCCCAGCATTTT
TRBJ2-7,-,TRBV4-1,TRBD1,CASSQSRQGGYEQYF,TGCGCCAGCAGCCAATCAAGACAGGGCGGCTACGAGCAGTACTTC
TRBJ2-7,-,TRBV5-6,-,CASSLNGYEQYF,TGTGCCAGCAGCTTGAACGGCTACGAGCAGTACTTC
TRBJ1-1,-,TRBV19,-,CASSVGGRMNTEAFF,TGTGCCAGTAGTGTCGGGGGACGGATGAACACTGAAGCTTTCTTT
TRBJ2-4,-,TRBV9,-,CASSVDSVGDSQYF,TGTGCCAGCAGCGTAGATTCAGTGGGCGACAGTCAGTACTTC
TRBJ2-6,-,TRBV6-1,-,CASLTGANVLTF,TGTGCCAGTCTAACTGGGGCCAACGTCCTGACTTTC
TRBJ2-1,-,TRBV6-1,-,CASSDQGGISSYNEQFF,TGTGCCAGCAGTGATCAGGGGGGAATTAGCTCCTACAATGAGCAGTTCTTC
TRBJ1-2,-,TRBV10-3,TRBD1,CAIRFSDRGPTNYGYTF,TGTGCCATCAGGTTCAGCGACAGGGGTCCCACTAACTATGGCTACACCTTC
TRBJ2-1,-,TRBV6-1,TRBD2,CASSEFSGGTYNEQFF,TGTGCCAGCAGTGAGTTTAGCGGGGGGACCTACAATGAGCAGTTCTTC
TRBJ2-1,-,TRBV25-1,TRBD2,CASSEGGGLAKHEQFF,TGTGCCAGCAGTGAGGGGGGGGGACTAGCGAAGCATGAGCAGTTCTTC
TRBJ2-3,few,TRBV5-1,TRBD2,CASSGGGLTDTQYF,TGCGCCAGCAGCGGGGGGGGACTCACAGATACGCAGTATTTT
TRBJ1-5,-,TRBV28,-,CASSPGYSQPQHF,TGTGCCAGCAGTCCAGGGTATTCGCAGCCCCAGCATTTT
TRBJ1-2,-,TRBV5-1,-,CASSFMDGGNYGYTF,TGCGCCAGCAGCTTTATGGACGGGGGTAACTATGGCTACACCTTC
TRBJ2-2,-,TRBV27,-,CASSLAGTTGELFF,TGTGCCAGCAGTTTAGCCGGGACTACCGGGGAGCTGTTTTTT
TRBJ2-2,-,TRBV10-2,-,CASSESTRTGELFF,TGCGCCAGCAGTGAGTCGACAAGAACCGGGGAGCTGTTTTTT
TRBJ1-1,few,TRBV6-5,-,CASSYSSHGEAFF,TGTGCCAGCAGTTACTCGAGTCATGGTGAAGCTTTCTTT
TRBJ1-1,-,TRBV25-1,TRBD1,CASSEWTGARTEAFF,TGTGCCAGCAGTGAATGGACAGGGGCCCGAACTGAAGCTTTCTTT